Each of the 12 T cell receptor beta chains below was sequenced from the same sample in a study of CD8+ T cells in alopecia areata. TCR sequencing used cDNA made by reverse transcription of extracted RNA. Profiled with immunoSEQ multiplex PCR; TCRdb holds only in-frame clones, not every one. This sample includes over 250,000 clones with no singletons; its ten biggest clones take up around 1.2%. Sorting of pooled cutaneous lymph node cells used CD4, CD8alpha, NKG2D, NKG2ACE and other markers. Sequencing was carried out using CD4+ T cells sorted from a lymph node. The source of these receptors is a C3H/HeJ mouse with alopecia areata. The strain's MHC: H2-k.

This clone was seen more than once but under ten times. Mouse germline and gene names are used. The DNA ends 4 residues before the CDR3 does, and the rest of the CDR3 is filled in from the germline J gene. This sample includes further DNA sequences coding for the same CDR3. J is TRBJ2-7 and V is TRBV19, with TRBD1 identical over 9 bases. There are 13 residues in the CDR3. Germline V lookup: CDR1 FNHDT, CDR2 SITEND (reference sequence). Here the CDR3 reads CASSRDRVYEQYF. Partial CDR3 DNA: TGTGCCAGCAGTCGGGACAGGGTGTAT.

Worth noting for this clone: Gene labels here are mouse ones. Read coverage stops 4 residues before the CDR3 terminus; the germline J gene supplies the remainder. The chain joins TRBV13-1 to TRBJ2-1; TRBD2 agrees at 11 bases. Germline V gene sequence: CDR1 NSHNY, CDR2 SYGAGN. V trimming: 3 bases; J trimming: 6 bases; junction bases outside the gene matches: 11. The CDR3 loop spans 17 amino acids. Incomplete CDR3 DNA: TGTGCCAGCAGTGCGATCGGACTGGGGGGAAGGAGTGCT. Encoded protein: CASSAIGLGGRSA. The complete CDR3 reads CASSAIGLGGRSAEQFF.

As regards this clone: Gene names are mouse gene names. With the read ending 4 residues before the CDR3 end, the germline J gene is used to fill in that end. J is TRBJ2-1 and V is TRBV13-1; 10 bases are a match to TRBD1. The CDR3 is 14 residues long. The V gene's germline CDR1 is NSHNY and CDR2 SYGAGN. Incomplete CDR3 DNA: TGTGCCAGCAGTGATGTGGGACAGGGGGCT. Protein: CASSDVGQGA. The whole CDR3 sequence is CASSDVGQGAEQFF.

This clone was counted a few times. The gene names here belong to mouse. The CDR3 end falls 4 residues outside the read, so it is completed with the germline J gene. This chain links TRBV13-1 with TRBJ2-1; TRBD2 matches at 10 bases. Germline V gives CDR1 NSHNY, CDR2 SYGAGN. This CDR3 contains 17 residues. V was pared by 5 bases and J by 0 bases, with 8 bases of the junction left unmatched. CDR3 amino acids: CASRTPGLGNNYAEQFF. CDR3 DNA (partial): TGTGCCAGCAGGACTCCGGGACTGGGGAATAACTATGCT.

This clone was seen a few times. The genes and germline here are from mouse. Sequencing ends 4 residues short of the CDR3 end; the germline J gene provides the rest. The rearrangement links TRBV5 to TRBJ2-1; 10 nucleotides match TRBD1. This CDR3 is built from 15 residues. The junction had 3 bases not matched to a gene; V was cut back by 5 bases and J by 2 bases. CDR1 is LGHNA, CDR2 YNLKQL, per germline (reference sequence). The CDR3: CASSSGTGDYAEQFF. CDR3 DNA (partial): TGTGCCAGCAGCTCCGGGACAGGGGACTATGCT.

The sample holds a few counts of this clone. Gene names are the mouse ones. The sequenced fragment ends 4 residues before the CDR3 boundary, so the rest is inferred from the germline J gene. The genes are TRBV19 and TRBJ2-7; D ambiguous. Germline V gene sequence: CDR1 FNHDT, CDR2 SITEND (reference sequence). This CDR3 is built from 11 residues. The DNA read from the CDR3 is TGTGCCAGCAGTAGCCAGTAT. Translating it yields CASSSQY. The entire CDR3 reads CASSSQYEQYF.

The sample holds a few counts of this clone. Genes and germline come from the mouse. The observed sequence ends 4 residues before the CDR3 terminus, with the missing tail filled in from the germline J gene. V usage is TRBV5 and J usage is TRBJ2-5; 8 bases map to TRBD2. There are 15 residues in the CDR3. Germline CDR1 reads LGHNA; CDR2 reads YNLKQL (reference sequence). The sequenced part of the CDR3 DNA is TGTGCCAGCAGCCAAGATGGGGGGGGAGGAGAC. This codes for CASSQDGGGGD. The whole CDR3 region reads CASSQDGGGGDTQYF.

This clone came up a few times. Germline and genes: mouse. From the germline J gene comes the end of the CDR3, since the read stops 4 residues before it. The chain joins TRBV29 to TRBJ2-5; TRBD2 matches at 9 bases. The germline V gene encodes CDR1 MSHET and CDR2 SYDVDS. The CDR3 loop spans 13 amino acids. Unmatched junction bases numbered 1, after V lost 7 bases and J lost 2 bases. Here the CDR3 reads CASMTGGQDTQYF. The part of the CDR3 DNA that was read is TGTGCTAGCATGACTGGGGGCCAAGAC.

This clone has a handful of counts. Gene names are the mouse ones. The read ends 4 residues before the CDR3 terminus; that terminus is restored from the germline J gene. The chain is built from TRBV5 and TRBJ2-5; the D gene is possibly TRBD2 (6 bases). CDR1 and CDR2 (germline): LGHNA, YNLKQL (reference sequence). This CDR3 has 13 amino acids. CDR3 in amino acids: CASSPRTADTQYF. The CDR3 bases that were read are TGTGCCAGCAGCCCTCGGACTGCAGAC.

On this clone itself: All gene names here are mouse names. Read coverage stops 4 residues before the CDR3 terminus; the germline J gene supplies the remainder. The genes are TRBV5 and TRBJ2-7, with D maybe TRBD2 (5 bases). V lost 0 bases, J lost 0 bases, and 6 bases lay in between. Per germline, CDR1 LGHNA and CDR2 YNLKQL (reference sequence). CDR3 length equals 14 residues. The CDR3 is CASSQEWGSYEQYF. CDR3 DNA, as far as it was read: TGTGCCAGCAGCCAAGAGTGGGGCTCCTAT.

On this clone itself: Genes and germline are mouse. The CDR3 goes on 4 residues after the read ends, and that part is filled in from the germline J gene. This sequence joins TRBV19 and TRBJ1-2; D might be TRBD1 (5 bases). V was trimmed by 4 bases and J by 0 bases, leaving 13 bases between them. CDR3 size: 15 residues. Per germline, CDR1 FNHDT and CDR2 SITEND (reference sequence). The CDR3 sequence is CASSLRQPPNSDYTF. The DNA read from the CDR3 is TGTGCCAGCAGTCTCAGACAGCCTCCAAACTCC.

On this clone itself: Because the CDR3's place on the DNA is in doubt, the DNA is left out and the CDR3 is given as listed by TCRdb. The gene names here belong to mouse. The genes are TRBV23 and TRBJ2-5; TRBD2 was called by the table and not checked on the DNA. With termini counted, the CDR3 has 14 amino acids. The V gene's germline CDR1 is KGHTA and CDR2 FQNQQP. The CDR3 loop is CAPAVRGVQDTQYF.